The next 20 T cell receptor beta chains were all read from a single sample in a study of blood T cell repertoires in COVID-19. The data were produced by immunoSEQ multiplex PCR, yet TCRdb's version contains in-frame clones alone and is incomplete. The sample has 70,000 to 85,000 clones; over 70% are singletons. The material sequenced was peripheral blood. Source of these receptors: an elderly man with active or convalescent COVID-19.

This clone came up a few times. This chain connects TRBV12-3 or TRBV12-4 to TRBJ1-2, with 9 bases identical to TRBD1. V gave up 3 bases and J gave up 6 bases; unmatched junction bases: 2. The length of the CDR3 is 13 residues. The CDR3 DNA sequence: TGTGCCAGCAGTTTGGGACAGGGTGATGGCTACACCTTC. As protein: CASSLGQGDGYTF.

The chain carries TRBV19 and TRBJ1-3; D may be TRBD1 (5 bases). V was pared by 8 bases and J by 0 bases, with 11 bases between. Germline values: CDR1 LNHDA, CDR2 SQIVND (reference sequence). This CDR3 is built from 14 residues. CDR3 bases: TGTGCCAGTTGCGAGCAGGGCTCTGGAAACACCATATATTTT. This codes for CASCEQGSGNTIYF.

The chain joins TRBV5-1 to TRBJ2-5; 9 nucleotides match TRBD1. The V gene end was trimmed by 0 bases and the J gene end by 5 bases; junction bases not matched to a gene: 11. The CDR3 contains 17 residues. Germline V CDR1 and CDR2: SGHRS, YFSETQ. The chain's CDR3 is CASSLAGQGRGVETQYF. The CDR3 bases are TGCGCCAGCAGCTTGGCCGGACAGGGGCGGGGCGTGGAGACCCAGTACTTC.

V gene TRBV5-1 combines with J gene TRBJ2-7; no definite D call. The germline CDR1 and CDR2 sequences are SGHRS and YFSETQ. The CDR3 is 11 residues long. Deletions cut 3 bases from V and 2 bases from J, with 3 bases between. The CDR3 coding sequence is TGCGCCAGCAGCTCAGCCTACGAGCAGTACTTC. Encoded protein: CASSSAYEQYF.

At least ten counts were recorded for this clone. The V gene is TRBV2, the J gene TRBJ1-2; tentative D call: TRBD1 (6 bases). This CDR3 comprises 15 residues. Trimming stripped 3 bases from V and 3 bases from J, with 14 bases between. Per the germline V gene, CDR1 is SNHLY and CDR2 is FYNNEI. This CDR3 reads CASSDMGARDYGYTF. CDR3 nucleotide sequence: TGTGCCAGCAGTGATATGGGGGCGCGGGACTATGGCTACACCTTC.

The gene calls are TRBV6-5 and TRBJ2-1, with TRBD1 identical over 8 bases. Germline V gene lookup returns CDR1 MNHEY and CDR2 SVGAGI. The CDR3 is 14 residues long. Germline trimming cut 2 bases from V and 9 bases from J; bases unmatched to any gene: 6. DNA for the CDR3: TGTGCCAGCAGTTACCTGACAGGGGTGGGTGAGCAGTTCTTC. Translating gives CASSYLTGVGEQFF.

This CDR3 is CASSLRTGLLNTEAFF. CDR3 in DNA: TGTGCCAGCAGTTTAAGAACAGGGCTACTGAACACTGAAGCTTTCTTT. This chain links TRBV27 with TRBJ1-1, with a tentative D call TRBD1 (6 bases). Trimming pared 2 bases from V and 0 bases from J, leaving 13 bases between. The CDR3 consists of 16 residues. Looked up from germline, CDR1 is MNHEY and CDR2 is SMNVEV (reference sequence).

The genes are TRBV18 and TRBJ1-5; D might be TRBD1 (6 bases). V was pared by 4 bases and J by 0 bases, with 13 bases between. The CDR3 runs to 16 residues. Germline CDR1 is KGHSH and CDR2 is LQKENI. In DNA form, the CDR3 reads TGTGCCAGCTCACTGGACGGACAGTCTAGCAATCAGCCCCAGCATTTT. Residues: CASSLDGQSSNQPQHF.

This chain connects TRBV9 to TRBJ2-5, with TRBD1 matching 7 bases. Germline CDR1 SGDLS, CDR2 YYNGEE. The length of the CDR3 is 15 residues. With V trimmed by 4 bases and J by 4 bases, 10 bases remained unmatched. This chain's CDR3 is CASSRLTGQGETQYF. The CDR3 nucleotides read TGTGCCAGCAGCAGACTGACAGGGCAGGGAGAGACCCAGTACTTC.

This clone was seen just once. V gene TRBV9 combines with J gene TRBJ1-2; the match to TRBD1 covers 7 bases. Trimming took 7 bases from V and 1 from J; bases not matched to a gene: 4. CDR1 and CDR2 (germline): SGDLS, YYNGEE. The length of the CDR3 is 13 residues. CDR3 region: CASGDSFNYGYTF. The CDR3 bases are TGTGCCAGCGGGGACAGCTTTAACTATGGCTACACCTTC. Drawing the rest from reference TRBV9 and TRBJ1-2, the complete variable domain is DSGVTQTPKHLITATGQRVTLRCSPRSGDLSVYWYQQSLDQGLQFLIQYYNGEERAKGNILERFSAQQFPDLHSELNLSSLELGDSALYFCASGDSFNYGYTFGSGTRLTVV.

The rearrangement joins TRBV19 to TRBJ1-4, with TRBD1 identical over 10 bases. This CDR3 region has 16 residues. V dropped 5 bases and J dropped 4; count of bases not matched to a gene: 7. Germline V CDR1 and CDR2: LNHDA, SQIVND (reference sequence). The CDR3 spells CASSAGQGLINEKLFF. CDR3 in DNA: TGTGCCAGTAGTGCGGGACAGGGGTTGATTAATGAAAAACTGTTTTTT. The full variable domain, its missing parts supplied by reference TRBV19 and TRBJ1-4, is DGGITQSPKYLFRKEGQNVTLSCEQNLNHDAMYWYRQDPGQGLRLIYYSQIVNDFQKGDIAEGYSVSREKKESFPLTVTSAQKNPTAFYLCASSAGQGLINEKLFFGSGTQLSVL.

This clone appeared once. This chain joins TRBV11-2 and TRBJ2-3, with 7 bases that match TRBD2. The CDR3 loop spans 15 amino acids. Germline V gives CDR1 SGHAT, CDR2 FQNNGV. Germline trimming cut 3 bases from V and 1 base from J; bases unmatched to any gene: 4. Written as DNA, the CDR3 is TGTGCCAGCAGCTTTGGTGCGGGGGGCACAGATACGCAGTATTTT. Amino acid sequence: CASSFGAGGTDTQYF.

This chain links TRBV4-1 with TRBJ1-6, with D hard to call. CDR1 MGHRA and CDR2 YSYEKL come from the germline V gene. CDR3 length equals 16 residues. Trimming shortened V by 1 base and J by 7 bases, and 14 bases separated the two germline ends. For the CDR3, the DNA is TGCGCCAGCAGCCAAGTGGTGACACGGAAGAATTCACCCCTCCACTTT. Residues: CASSQVVTRKNSPLHF.

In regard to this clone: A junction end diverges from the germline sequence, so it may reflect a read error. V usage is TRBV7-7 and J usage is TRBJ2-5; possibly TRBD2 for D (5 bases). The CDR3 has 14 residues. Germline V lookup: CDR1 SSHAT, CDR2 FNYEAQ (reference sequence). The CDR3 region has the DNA TGTGCTAGCAGCTTAAACCCCGGAGGAGAGACCCAGTACTTC. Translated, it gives CASSLNPGGETQYF.

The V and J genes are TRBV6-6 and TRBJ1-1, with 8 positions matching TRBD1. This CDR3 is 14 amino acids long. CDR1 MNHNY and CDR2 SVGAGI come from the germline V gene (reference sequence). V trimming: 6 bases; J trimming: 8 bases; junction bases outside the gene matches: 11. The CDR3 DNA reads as TGTGCCAGCAGCCGTGACAGGGGCCAGGGGGAAGCTTTCTTT. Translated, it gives CASSRDRGQGEAFF.

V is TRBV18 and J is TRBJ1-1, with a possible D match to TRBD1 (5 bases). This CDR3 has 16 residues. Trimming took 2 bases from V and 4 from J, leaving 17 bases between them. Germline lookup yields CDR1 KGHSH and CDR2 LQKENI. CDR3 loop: CASSPGNGGAPTEAFF. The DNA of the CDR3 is TGTGCCAGCTCACCAGGGAATGGAGGGGCCCCCACTGAAGCTTTCTTT.

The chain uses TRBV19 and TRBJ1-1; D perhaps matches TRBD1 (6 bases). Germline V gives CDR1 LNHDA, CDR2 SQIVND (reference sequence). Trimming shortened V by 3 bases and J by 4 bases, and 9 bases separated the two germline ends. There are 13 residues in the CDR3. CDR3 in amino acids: CASSISGATEAFF. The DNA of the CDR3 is TGTGCCAGTAGTATTTCAGGGGCCACTGAAGCTTTCTTT.

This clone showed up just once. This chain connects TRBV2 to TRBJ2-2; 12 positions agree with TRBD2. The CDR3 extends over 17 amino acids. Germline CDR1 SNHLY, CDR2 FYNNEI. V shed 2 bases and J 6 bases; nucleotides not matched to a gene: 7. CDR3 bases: TGTGCCAGCAGTGAAAAGACTAGCGGGAGAGAATCCGGGGAGCTGTTTTTT. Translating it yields CASSEKTSGRESGELFF.

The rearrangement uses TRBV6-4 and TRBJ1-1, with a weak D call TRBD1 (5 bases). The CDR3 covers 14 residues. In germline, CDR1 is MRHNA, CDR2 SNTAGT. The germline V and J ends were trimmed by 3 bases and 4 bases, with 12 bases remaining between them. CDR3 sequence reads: CASSEGAWSTEAFF. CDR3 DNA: TGTGCCAGCAGTGAAGGGGCGTGGAGCACTGAAGCTTTCTTT.

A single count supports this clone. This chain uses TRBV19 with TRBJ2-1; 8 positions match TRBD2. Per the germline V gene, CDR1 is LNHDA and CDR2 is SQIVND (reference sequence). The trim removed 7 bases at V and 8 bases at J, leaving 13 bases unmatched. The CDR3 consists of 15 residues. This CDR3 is CASKKREYLTDEQFF. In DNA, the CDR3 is TGTGCCAGTAAGAAGCGGGAGTACTTGACGGATGAGCAGTTCTTC.